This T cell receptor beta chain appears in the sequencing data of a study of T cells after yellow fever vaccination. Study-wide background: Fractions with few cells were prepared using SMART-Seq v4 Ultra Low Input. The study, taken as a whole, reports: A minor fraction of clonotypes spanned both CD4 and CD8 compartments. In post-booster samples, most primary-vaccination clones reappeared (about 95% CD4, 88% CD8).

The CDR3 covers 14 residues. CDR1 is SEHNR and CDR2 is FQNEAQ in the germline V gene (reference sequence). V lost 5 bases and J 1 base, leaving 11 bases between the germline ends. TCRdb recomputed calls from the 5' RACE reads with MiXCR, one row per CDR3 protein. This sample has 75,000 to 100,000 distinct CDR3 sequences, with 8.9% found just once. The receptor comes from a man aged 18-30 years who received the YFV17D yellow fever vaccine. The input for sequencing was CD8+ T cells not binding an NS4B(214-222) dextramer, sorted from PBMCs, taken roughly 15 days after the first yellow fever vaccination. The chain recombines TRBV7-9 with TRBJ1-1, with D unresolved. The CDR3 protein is CASSPWITNTEAFF. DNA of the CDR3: TGTGCCAGCAGCCCTTGGATCACGAACACTGAAGCTTTCTTT.